A selection of T cell receptor beta chains follows, all from one sample in a study of blood T cell repertoires in COVID-19. Libraries were prepared by immunoSEQ multiplex PCR; TCRdb keeps only in-frame clonotypes and omits some of them. The sample lists around 250,000 clones, roughly four fifths occurring once. The sample was PBMCs or T cells enriched from blood (not recorded which). All receptors derive from a man aged 35 to 55 who had been exposed to COVID-19. Each CDR3 is given with its conserved first and last residue. A D gene is named only where the DNA matches it firmly.

v_gene	d_gene	j_gene	CDR3nt	CDR3aa
TRBV6-5	NA	TRBJ1-1	TGTGCCAGCAGTTACAGGGCGGGGGGCACTGAAGCTTTCTTT	CASSYRAGGTEAFF
TRBV2	TRBD2	TRBJ2-1	TGTGCCAGCAGGACGGGAGGTACTTCCAATGAGCAGTTCTTC	CASRTGGTSNEQFF
TRBV5-1	TRBD2	TRBJ2-7	TGCGCCAGCAGCTTGGGCCCACTAGCGGGAGGGTACGAGCAGTACTTC	CASSLGPLAGGYEQYF
TRBV5-1	TRBD1	TRBJ2-5	TGCGCCAGCAGGTCCGGGACAGGGCACCAAGAGACCCAGTACTTC	CASRSGTGHQETQYF
TRBV9	NA	TRBJ2-3	TGTGCCAGCAGCGTAGGCAACATTTTTGCAGATACGCAGTATTTT	CASSVGNIFADTQYF
TRBV5-5	TRBD2	TRBJ2-7	TGTGCCAGCAGCCGTTTTTCTCAGGGACTAGAGACCTACGAGCAGTACTTC	CASSRFSQGLETYEQYF
TRBV27	TRBD1	TRBJ2-2	TGTGCCAGCAGTTTACTACAGGGGGCAACCGGGGAGCTGTTTTTT	CASSLLQGATGELFF
TRBV6-6	TRBD1	TRBJ1-5	TGTGCCAGCAGTTTGGACAGGGGAGATCAGCCCCAGCATTTT	CASSLDRGDQPQHF
TRBV2	TRBD2	TRBJ2-7	TGTGCCAGCAGAACTGGACTAGCGGGAGGACATCACTTC	CASRTGLAGGHHF
TRBV10-3	NA	TRBJ2-3	TGTGCCATCCGAGCAGACGGGAGACCAGATACGCAGTATTTT	CAIRADGRPDTQYF